What follows are 19 T cell receptor beta chains derived from one specimen sequenced in a study of T cells in Graves' hyperthyroidism and ophthalmopathy. Amplification of TCR beta CDR3 regions used RNA as the template. Primed by the HTBI set, a first-round RT-PCR was run on the TCR CDR3. TCRdb ran MiXCR on the multiplex PCR reads and lists one entry per CDR3 protein. The sample holds around 600,000 distinct CDR3 sequences; about 14% are singletons and the top ten take approximately 6.4%. Material: blood. Source of these receptors: a woman aged 18 to 35 with Graves' ophthalmopathy.

This clonotype has a count of ten or more. The V call is TRBV29-1, the J call TRBJ2-7; either TRBD1 or TRBD2 may fit D (5 bases each). This CDR3 comprises 16 residues. The V end lost 0 bases, the J end lost 0 bases, and 15 bases lay between the germline ends. Germline lookup yields CDR1 SQVTM and CDR2 ANQGSEA. This CDR3 reads CSVEDSGRVGSYEQYF. The DNA for the CDR3 is TGCAGCGTTGAAGATTCGGGGCGGGTAGGCTCCTACGAGCAGTACTTC.

This clonotype was detected ten times or more. The rearrangement links TRBV20-1 to TRBJ2-1; 14 bases match TRBD2. This CDR3 region has 19 residues. With V trimmed by 1 base and J by 9 bases, 17 bases remained unmatched. CDR1 is DFQATT and CDR2 is SNEGSKA in the germline V gene (reference sequence). The CDR3 here is CSARGNSGTSGSPRGEQFF. Here the CDR3 DNA reads TGCAGTGCTAGAGGCAATTCCGGGACTAGCGGGAGTCCCCGGGGTGAGCAGTTCTTC.

The rearrangement links TRBV9 to TRBJ2-5; the match to TRBD1 covers 9 bases. Germline assignment: CDR1 SGDLS and CDR2 YYNGEE. V was clipped by 3 bases and J by 5 bases; unmatched bases: 14. This CDR3 contains 17 residues. The CDR3 DNA reads TGTGCCAGCAGCGCAGACACCCGGACAGGGGCAGGGGAGACCCAGTACTTC. Its protein product is CASSADTRTGAGETQYF.

This clonotype was seen many times. The chain employs TRBV5-6 and TRBJ2-1, with D unclear. Trimming left V 5 bases short and J 0 bases short, with 6 bases between. The CDR3 runs to 13 residues. The germline gives CDR1 SGHDT, CDR2 YYEEEE. CDR3 in amino acids: CASRASSYNEQFF. The CDR3 DNA follows: TGTGCCAGCAGAGCGAGCTCCTACAATGAGCAGTTCTTC.

A few counts support this clonotype. Since a much larger clone is just one base distant, this may be a read error. V and J are TRBV20-1 and TRBJ2-7; 9 bases match TRBD1. The CDR3 contains 13 residues. Germline V gene lookup returns CDR1 DFQATT and CDR2 SNEGSKA (reference sequence). With 7 bases clipped from V and 7 bases from J, the junction kept 11 bases outside the gene matches. The CDR3 coding sequence is TGCAGTGGCGGGACAGGGAGCAAAGGGGAGCAGTACTTC. Encoded protein: CSGGTGSKGEQYF.

As regards this clonotype: It may be a read error: a sequence one base away is much more abundant. The rearrangement links TRBV5-5 to TRBJ2-1, with a tentative D call TRBD2 (5 bases). The CDR3 length is 14 residues. Germline V gene data show CDR1 as SGHKS and CDR2 as YYEKEE (reference sequence). Trimming removed 0 bases at V and 6 bases at J, with 10 bases between. This CDR3 is CASSLGLPPNEQFF. The DNA of the CDR3 is TGTGCCAGCAGCTTGGGACTACCCCCCAATGAGCAGTTCTTC.

This clonotype came up many times. The CDR3, as DNA: TGTGCCAGCAGCGCAGACAGGGTGAACACTGAAGCTTTCTTT. The encoded protein is CASSADRVNTEAFF. The chain has TRBV5-5 and TRBJ1-1; the match to TRBD1 covers 7 bases. J gave up 0 bases and V 4 bases, and 3 bases lay outside the gene matches. CDR1 and CDR2 from the germline V gene are SGHKS and YYEKEE (reference sequence). The CDR3 extends over 14 amino acids.

This clonotype was observed at least ten times. This chain uses TRBV9 with TRBJ2-7, with TRBD2 identical over 12 bases. CDR1 SGDLS and CDR2 YYNGEE come from the germline V gene. Germline trimming cut 5 bases from V and 7 bases from J; bases unmatched to any gene: 7. This CDR3 is 14 amino acids long. The CDR3 DNA reads as TGTGCCAGCAGGTCTGCACTAGCGGGAGGAGAGCAGTACTTC. Amino acids: CASRSALAGGEQYF. Based on the CDR3 plus reference TRBV9 and TRBJ2-7, the full variable domain is DSGVTQTPKHLITATGQRVTLRCSPRSGDLSVYWYQQSLDQGLQFLIQYYNGEERAKGNILERFSAQQFPDLHSELNLSSLELGDSALYFCASRSALAGGEQYFGPGTRLTVT.

In this sample, this clonotype turned up a few times. The chain carries TRBV4-1 and TRBJ1-6, with unresolved D. The CDR3 consists of 19 residues. From germline, CDR1 is MGHRA and CDR2 YSYEKL. Trimming took 0 bases from V and 2 from J, leaving 17 bases between them. CDR3 bases: TGCGCCAGCAGCCAAGATCAGACCAGGCTTCGTACCTATAATTCACCCCTCCACTTT. Residues: CASSQDQTRLRTYNSPLHF.

This clonotype came up many times. This chain uses TRBV6-2 or TRBV6-3 with TRBJ1-5, with D hard to call. CDR1 is MNHEY, CDR2 SVGEGT, per germline. The V end lost 4 bases, the J end lost 0 bases, and 13 bases lay between the germline ends. The CDR3 sequence is 16 residues long. CDR3 protein: CASSSWGPYSNQPQHF. DNA of the CDR3: TGTGCCAGCAGTTCTTGGGGTCCTTATAGCAATCAGCCCCAGCATTTT.

This clonotype was seen at least ten times. This chain uses TRBV6-1 with TRBJ2-5; D might be TRBD1 (7 bases). CDR1 is MNHNS and CDR2 is SASEGT in the germline V gene. CDR3 length: 15 amino acids. V lost 8 bases and J lost 2, with 18 bases in between. The CDR3, as DNA: TGTGCCAGCTCGCAGGGGGTGGGGGGACAAGAGACCCAGTACTTC. Amino acid sequence: CASSQGVGGQETQYF.

This clonotype was seen ten or more times. This chain uses TRBV27 with TRBJ1-1; weak D call: TRBD1 (5 bases). The CDR3 is 13 residues long. The germline V and J ends were trimmed by 8 bases and 2 bases, with 12 bases remaining between them. Germline lookup yields CDR1 MNHEY and CDR2 SMNVEV (reference sequence). The CDR3 sequence: CASGIGVNTEAFF. The DNA for the CDR3 is TGTGCCAGCGGTATAGGGGTCAACACTGAAGCTTTCTTT.

This clonotype was seen at least ten times. The V call is TRBV2, the J call TRBJ1-2; 9 nucleotides line up with TRBD1. The J segment lost 5 bases and the V segment lost 6 bases, leaving 10 bases of the junction unmatched. The CDR3 contains 15 residues. Germline values: CDR1 SNHLY, CDR2 FYNNEI. The CDR3 region is CASRPTQGAWYGYTF. Written as DNA, the CDR3 is TGTGCCAGCAGGCCCACACAGGGGGCTTGGTATGGCTACACCTTC.

This clonotype was detected ten times or more. V is TRBV30 and J is TRBJ2-3; 7 bases map to TRBD1. The V and J ends lost 4 bases and 3 bases, in that order; junction bases with no gene match: 7. There are 14 residues in the CDR3. Germline V gene sequence: CDR1 GTSNPN, CDR2 SVGIG (reference sequence). CDR3 loop: CAWIRTGDTDTQYF. The CDR3 region has the DNA TGTGCCTGGATCCGGACAGGCGATACAGATACGCAGTATTTT.

The chain links TRBV29-1 to TRBJ1-2; D uncertain. Germline V lookup: CDR1 SQVTM, CDR2 ANQGSEA. V was pared by 3 bases and J by 6 bases, with 2 bases between. This CDR3 has 9 amino acids. The CDR3 DNA sequence: TGCAGCGTTGATAATGGCTACACCTTC. Translating gives CSVDNGYTF.

The gene calls are TRBV2 and TRBJ2-1; the match to TRBD1 covers 7 bases. The CDR3 extends over 17 amino acids. Germline trimming cut 6 bases from V and 0 bases from J; bases unmatched to any gene: 11. Germline V lookup: CDR1 SNHLY, CDR2 FYNNEI. CDR3: CASRYRTGWGSYNEQFF. CDR3 in DNA: TGTGCCAGCAGATATCGGACAGGCTGGGGCTCCTACAATGAGCAGTTCTTC.

This clonotype was seen ten or more times. The genes are TRBV2 and TRBJ2-1; 10 bases fit TRBD2. V shed 7 bases and J 8 bases; nucleotides not matched to a gene: 11. CDR1 SNHLY and CDR2 FYNNEI come from the germline V gene. The CDR3 spans 15 residues. This chain's CDR3 is CASMSASGRFDEQFF. CDR3 DNA: TGTGCCAGCATGTCGGCTAGCGGGAGATTTGATGAGCAGTTCTTC.

This clonotype was picked up many times. V and J are TRBV27 and TRBJ2-7; 8 bases fit TRBD2. Germline lookup yields CDR1 MNHEY and CDR2 SMNVEV (reference sequence). V shed 4 bases, J shed 2 bases, and the junction held 10 bases outside the gene matches. This CDR3 is built from 16 residues. The DNA for the CDR3 is TGTGCCAGCAGTTCCCCGGGGGGGCGCAGGGCCTACGAGCAGTACTTC. Translated: CASSSPGGRRAYEQYF.

The V gene is TRBV6-1, the J gene TRBJ2-3, with a weak D call TRBD1 (6 bases). V lost 7 bases, J lost 1 base, and 18 bases lay in between. Germline V lookup: CDR1 MNHNS, CDR2 SASEGT. This CDR3 is 16 amino acids long. DNA for the CDR3: TGTGCCAGCAACCCAGGGGCTTTAAGGGGCACAGATACGCAGTATTTT. Translation: CASNPGALRGTDTQYF.